This entry is about one T cell receptor beta chain. Its target is not known. This specimen comes from a study of cytomegalovirus exposure and HLA in healthy donors. Overall study results and limits: Using the classifier, cytomegalovirus status was reportedly diagnosed with high specificity and sensitivity. Rates of TCR association differed by HLA locus in a later analysis, with DRB1 highest and HLA-C lowest.

This PCR relied on a set of 60 Vbeta primers and 13 Jbeta primers. The assay was immunoSEQ multiplex PCR, and TCRdb's table has in-frame clones only and misses some. Its listing shows tens of thousands of clones. With 5 bases removed from V and 2 bases from J, the gap between germline ends came to 4 bases. The CDR3 is 11 residues long. The germline gives CDR1 SEHNR, CDR2 FQNEAQ (reference sequence). The chain carries TRBV7-9 and TRBJ2-7, with no clear D. This clonotype originated in a woman in her 30s in good health and CMV-seronegative. Sequencing was carried out using PBMCs. CDR3 loop: CASSPAYEQYF. CDR3 bases: TGTGCCAGCAGCCCCGCCTACGAGCAGTACTTC.